This T cell receptor (beta chain) was captured in a study of cytomegalovirus exposure and HLA in healthy donors (dated by TCRdb to about 2017). About the investigation overall: According to a later analysis, the 120 or so validation repertoires were produced on the same platform as the approximately 600 repertoires of the first cohort. The aim of the study was to test whether cataloging public T cell receptors could identify signatures of past pathogen exposure. Along with the roughly 700-subject first cohort, a separate validation cohort of over 90 different subjects was used. To predict cytomegalovirus infection status, the study brought together high-throughput TCR immunosequencing, statistical association of individual TCRs with disease status, and machine learning. The full study reports these points: A later analysis found that TCRs clustered in the first cohort also tended to co-occur in the 130 or so validation repertoires, with 94% of cluster scores above 0. The classifier was reported to diagnose cytomegalovirus status with high specificity and sensitivity in both the original and validation cohorts. According to the authors, the approach could potentially be generalized to other disease states and immunological phenotypes. Most TCR sequences were observed very rarely across donors, whereas some public TCRs were present in many individuals. A later analysis had no HLA typing for the validation cohort, so co-occurrence there was scored across all 130 or so repertoires. A few of the identified cytomegalovirus-associated TCR beta chains were confirmed in vitro to be specific for cytomegalovirus antigens. In the study, around 160 TCR beta chains were listed as associated with cytomegalovirus.

In regard to this clone: This receptor's antigen is unknown. No base quality values were provided; no much bigger clone lies one nucleotide off.

The donors were included in the validation cohort of over a hundred subjects, a group kept apart from the roughly 670-subject first cohort. The CDR3 spans 14 residues, from the cysteine through the phenylalanine. Only the CDR3 part of the read is kept: 42 bases, read in frame from the first base. CDR1 and CDR2 were assigned from the germline V gene as ENHRY and SYGVKD. At the junction V is shortened by 2 bases and J by 6 bases, with 13 bases in between. Library prep was done by the immunoSEQ multiplex PCR assay. The original methods were these. A statistical classification framework was built to diagnose cytomegalovirus status from the catalog of TCR beta chain sequences. TCRdb holds this immuneACCESS table with in-frame rearrangements only. Some clones are missing; in checked studies, unresolved V genes explain under half, and the rest has no known cause. The D gene and trimming were derived from the DNA, and the V and J assignments and clone size from that table. The sample profile shows about 160,000 clones; around four fifths of them were found once. The ten top clones hold around 2.4% of the sample.

The sequence was obtained from a man under 40 in good health and CMV-seropositive. The sample taken for sequencing was PBMCs. The chain is assembled from TRBV10-3 and TRBJ1-2; a confident D gene designation cannot be given. The CDR3 reads as follows: CAISETAGNDGYTF. At the DNA level, the sequence is TGTGCCATCAGTGAGACGGCGGGAAACGATGGCTACACCTTC.